This is a list of T cell receptor beta chains from one sample in a study of T cells after yellow fever vaccination. TCRdb passed the 5' RACE reads through MiXCR, listing each CDR3 protein once. The sample lists 500,000 to 650,000 distinct CDR3 sequences; about 13% were seen once. Material: PBMCs, obtained on the day of the yellow fever booster vaccination. The receptors were sampled from a man aged 25-45 years who received the YFV17D yellow fever vaccine. Both conserved end residues are part of each CDR3. D genes are given only for firm matches. Part of the rows lack a size; the others show once, few, many or a class for expanded clones.

>TRBV7-8|few|TRBD1|TRBJ2-5
TGTGCCAGCAGCGGCTCGACAGGGGTTGGGGAGACCCAGTACTTC
CASSGSTGVGETQYF
>TRBV6-1|-|TRBD2|TRBJ2-1
TGTGCCAGCAGTCAGACTAGCGGGAGGAACAATGAGCAGTTCTTC
CASSQTSGRNNEQFF
>TRBV5-1|-|TRBD2|TRBJ2-7
TGCGCCAGCGGCGGGACTAGCGGTACCTACGAGCAGTACTTC
CASGGTSGTYEQYF
>TRBV12-3/TRBV12-4|few|-|TRBJ1-5
TGTGCCAGCAGTAAAACGGCAAATCAGCCCCAGCATTTT
CASSKTANQPQHF
>TRBV12-3/TRBV12-4|-|-|TRBJ1-2
TGTGCCAGCAGTCCAGGGTGGGGAGGCTATGGCTACACCTTC
CASSPGWGGYGYTF
>TRBV20-1|few|-|TRBJ2-1
TGCAGTGGCCGACAGGACGAGCAGTTCTTC
CSGRQDEQFF
>TRBV20-1|-|-|TRBJ1-5
TGCAGTGCTAGAGGTCTTTTCGGGGACATGGTCGATCAGCCCCAGCATTTT
CSARGLFGDMVDQPQHF
>TRBV5-1|many|-|TRBJ2-1
TGCGCCAGCAGCCCCGGGAGGACAGGGCTCTACAATGAGCAGTTCTTC
CASSPGRTGLYNEQFF
>TRBV18|-|-|TRBJ2-1
TGTGCCAGCTCATCAAGGGGGGAGCGGTACAATGAGCAGTTCTTC
CASSSRGERYNEQFF
>TRBV12-3/TRBV12-4|few|-|TRBJ2-1
TGTGCCAGCACCCGGACGGGCAGCTCCTACAATGAGCAGTTCTTC
CASTRTGSSYNEQFF
>TRBV6-2/TRBV6-3|-|-|TRBJ2-1
TGTGGCAGCAGCTTGCCCCCCACAACGAATGAGCAGTTCTTC
CGSSLPPTTNEQFF
>TRBV9|-|TRBD1|TRBJ2-2
TGTGCCAGCAGCGCGCCCCCGGGACAGGGGCCTGGACTTAACACCGGGGAGCTGTTTTTT
CASSAPPGQGPGLNTGELFF
>TRBV20-1|-|-|TRBJ1-3
TGCAGTGTTCCACGCCACTCTGGAAACACCATATATTTT
CSVPRHSGNTIYF
>TRBV7-9|many|TRBD1|TRBJ2-2
TGTGCCAGCAGCTTAGAAGGGGGCACTACCGGGGAGCTGTTTTTT
CASSLEGGTTGELFF
>TRBV7-9|few|TRBD1|TRBJ1-4
TGTGCCAGCAGCCGGTCCGGGACAGGGGGTGAAAAACTGTTTTTT
CASSRSGTGGEKLFF
>TRBV7-2|few|-|TRBJ2-1
TGTGCCAGCAACCTGGACACTTACGGTGAGCAGTTCTTC
CASNLDTYGEQFF
>TRBV7-2|-|TRBD2|TRBJ2-3
TGTGCCAGCAGTCTGTTTAGCGGGAGGGCGGATACGCAGTATTTT
CASSLFSGRADTQYF
>TRBV5-1|-|TRBD1|TRBJ2-3
TGCGCCAGCAGCGGCCCGGGACAGGGAGCAGATACGCAGTATTTT
CASSGPGQGADTQYF
>TRBV5-1|few|TRBD1|TRBJ1-5
TGCGCCAGCAACAGGGGGAATTCCAATCAGCCCCAGCATTTT
CASNRGNSNQPQHF
>TRBV28|many|TRBD2|TRBJ2-1
TGTGCCAGTCGAACTAGCGGGATAGTAAATGAGCAGTTCTTC
CASRTSGIVNEQFF
>TRBV10-2|-|TRBD2|TRBJ2-3
TGCGCCAGCAGTGACTCTAGCGGGAGAACAGATACGCAGTATTTT
CASSDSSGRTDTQYF
>TRBV20-1|few|-|TRBJ2-5
TGCAGTGCTAGAGTAAGGGGACCAGAGACCCAGTACTTC
CSARVRGPETQYF
>TRBV13|-|-|TRBJ2-5
TGTGCCAGCAGCTCCACCGTGATCGAGACCCAGTACTTC
CASSSTVIETQYF
>TRBV19|-|-|TRBJ1-5
TGTGCCAGTAATCTACGGTTGGACAGACCATATCAGCCCCAGCATTTT
CASNLRLDRPYQPQHF
>TRBV5-6|-|-|TRBJ2-7
TGTGCCAGCAGCTTGGCAGGGTCTTACTCCTACGAGCAGTACTTC
CASSLAGSYSYEQYF
>TRBV20-1|-|TRBD2|TRBJ2-5
TGCAGTGCTAGGAAAGCGGGAGGGCTCTACCAAGAGACCCAGTACTTC
CSARKAGGLYQETQYF
>TRBV6-6|-|-|TRBJ2-7
TGTGCCACCACAAGACAGTCCTACGAGCAGTACTTC
CATTRQSYEQYF